This passage covers 26 T cell receptor beta chains from one sample sequenced in a study of shared clonotypes between healthy human individuals. Clones were sequenced by immunoSEQ multiplex PCR, and TCRdb holds only the in-frame ones, with some missing. The sample contains about 2.4 million clones, around nine tenths of which appear only once. The sample consisted of naive CD4+ T cells sorted from blood. Subset in this sample: CD45RA+ positively selected. All receptors derive from a man aged 18-30 years in good health.

The CDR3 protein is CASRLGGEGEKLFF. CDR3 coding DNA: TGTGCCAGCAGGCTTGGGGGTGAGGGTGAAAAACTGTTTTTT. The chain couples TRBV28 to TRBJ1-4, with D perhaps matching TRBD1 (5 bases). The CDR3 loop spans 14 amino acids. Looked up from germline, CDR1 is MDHEN and CDR2 is SYDVKM. V lost 6 bases to trimming and J lost 7 bases, with 15 bases between them.

This chain links TRBV18 with TRBJ2-7; 12 bases match TRBD2. V shed 3 bases, J shed 4 bases, and the junction held 7 bases outside the gene matches. The CDR3 spans 16 residues. In germline, CDR1 is KGHSH, CDR2 LQKENI. For the CDR3, the DNA is TGTGCCAGCTCACCGAAGACTAGCGGGGGCGGGTACGAGCAGTACTTC. Translating gives CASSPKTSGGGYEQYF.

With regard to this clone: Within the sample, other DNA sequences also encode this same CDR3. The rearrangement links TRBV7-9 to TRBJ1-1; 9 bases are shared with TRBD1. The CDR3 length is 15 residues. From germline, CDR1 is SEHNR and CDR2 FQNEAQ (reference sequence). V dropped 5 bases and J dropped 1; count of bases not matched to a gene: 5. This CDR3 is CASSLQGAGNTEAFF. CDR3 coding DNA: TGTGCCAGCAGCCTACAGGGGGCTGGGAACACTGAAGCTTTCTTT.

The chain employs TRBV2 and TRBJ1-5, with D possibly being TRBD1 (5 bases). This CDR3 is 13 amino acids long. CDR1 and CDR2 (germline): SNHLY, FYNNEI. V dropped 3 bases and J dropped 6 bases, with 9 bases sitting between them. The CDR3 sequence: CASSDREAQPQHF. In nucleotides, the CDR3 is TGTGCCAGCAGTGACAGGGAGGCTCAGCCCCAGCATTTT.

The rearrangement joins TRBV11-2 to TRBJ1-1; D gene uncertain. The germline V gene has CDR1 SGHAT and CDR2 FQNNGV. The CDR3 runs 13 residues. The V end was cut by 10 bases, the J end by 1 base, with 13 bases between. The CDR3 DNA sequence: TGTGCCACCCGAAGAACAGAGAACACTGAAGCTTTCTTT. Its translation is CATRRTENTEAFF.

The chain carries TRBV15 and TRBJ2-6; D call uncertain. V shed 1 base and J shed 0 bases, with 7 bases lying between them. Germline V gene data show CDR1 as LNHNV and CDR2 as YYDKDF (reference sequence). The CDR3 length is 16 residues. This chain's CDR3 is CATSRASHSGANVLTF. The CDR3 nucleotides read TGTGCCACCAGCAGAGCCTCTCACTCTGGGGCCAACGTCCTGACTTTC.

On this clone: The same CDR3 also results from other DNA sequences found in this sample. The chain has TRBV9 and TRBJ2-7, with a tentative D call TRBD1 (5 bases). Germline-derived CDR1 and CDR2 are SGDLS and YYNGEE. Deletions cut 0 bases from V and 1 base from J, with 11 bases between. This CDR3 has 15 residues. As DNA, the CDR3 is TGTGCCAGCAGCGTAGGGCCCCAGGGTTCCTACGAGCAGTACTTC. Its translation is CASSVGPQGSYEQYF. Variable domain in full (rest from reference TRBV9 and TRBJ2-7): DSGVTQTPKHLITATGQRVTLRCSPRSGDLSVYWYQQSLDQGLQFLIQYYNGEERAKGNILERFSAQQFPDLHSELNLSSLELGDSALYFCASSVGPQGSYEQYFGPGTRLTVT.

This chain uses TRBV10-3 with TRBJ1-6; 8 positions match TRBD1. V was pared by 11 bases and J by 7 bases, with 7 bases of the junction left unmatched. CDR1 ENHRY and CDR2 SYGVKD come from the germline V gene. The CDR3 is 13 residues long. Here the CDR3 reads CASRTGSNSPLHF. CDR3 sequence (DNA): TGTGCCTCCCGGACAGGGAGCAATTCACCCCTCCACTTT.

The genes are TRBV21-1 and TRBJ2-1; the D segment call TRBD2 is taken from the table without a DNA check. TRBV21-1 is a listed pseudogene. The CDR3 runs 15 residues. In DNA, the CDR3 is TGTGCCAGCAGCAAAGGTGCTAGCGGAGACAATGAGCAGTTCTTC. This codes for CASSKGASGDNEQFF.

This clone was detected once. The J gene is TRBJ1-1, the V gene TRBV6-1; TRBD1 matches at 8 bases. The V and J ends lost 2 bases and 9 bases, in that order; junction bases with no gene match: 8. Germline loops: CDR1 MNHNS, CDR2 SASEGT. The length of the CDR3 is 14 residues. The CDR3 loop is CASSERAGGPKAFF. The CDR3 nucleotides read TGTGCCAGCAGTGAACGGGCAGGGGGCCCCAAAGCTTTCTTT.

This clone has a single count. The V call is TRBV5-4, the J call TRBJ2-5; D remains unclear. This CDR3 has 14 residues. V was trimmed by 2 bases and J by 5 bases, leaving 13 bases between them. Germline CDR1 is SGHNT and CDR2 is YYREEE (reference sequence). For the CDR3, the DNA is TGTGCCAGCAGCTTTCAACGGGCCGACGAGACCCAGTACTTC. Encoded protein: CASSFQRADETQYF.

The chain couples TRBV6-1 to TRBJ2-6; D tentatively fits TRBD1 or TRBD2 (5 bases each). V was shortened by 7 bases and J by 0 bases, with 10 bases between the two germline ends. Germline lookup yields CDR1 MNHNS and CDR2 SASEGT. CDR3 length: 15 amino acids. CDR3 loop: CASIDGGSGANVLTF. The DNA for the CDR3 is TGTGCCAGCATCGATGGGGGCTCTGGGGCCAACGTCCTGACTTTC.

V usage is TRBV5-1 and J usage is TRBJ1-1, with D perhaps TRBD1 (6 bases). V was trimmed by 7 bases and J by 3 bases, leaving 13 bases between them. This CDR3 is 13 amino acids long. Germline values: CDR1 SGHRS, CDR2 YFSETQ. CDR3 sequence (DNA): TGCGCCAGCTATAATAACAGGGACACTGAAGCTTTCTTT. The encoded protein is CASYNNRDTEAFF. The variable domain in full, with the rest retrieved from reference TRBV5-1 and TRBJ1-1, is KAGVTQTPRYLIKTRGQQVTLSCSPISGHRSVSWYQQTPGQGLQFLFEYFSETQRNKGNFPGRFSGRQFSNSRSEMNVSTLELGDSALYLCASYNNRDTEAFFGQGTRLTVV.

The V gene is TRBV2, the J gene TRBJ2-5; D ambiguous. Germline V gene sequence: CDR1 SNHLY, CDR2 FYNNEI. The V end lost 3 bases, the J end lost 5 bases, and 16 bases lay between the germline ends. The CDR3 extends over 15 amino acids. For the CDR3, the DNA is TGTGCCAGCAGTGATCACGGGTCGCCTCCGGAGACCCAGTACTTC. As protein: CASSDHGSPPETQYF.

The chain has TRBV18 and TRBJ1-4, with 10 positions matching TRBD1. Germline values: CDR1 KGHSH, CDR2 LQKENI. The CDR3 consists of 15 residues. Trimming at V came to 3 bases and at J to 6 bases, leaving 4 bases not matched to a gene. CDR3 loop: CASSPIGTGDEKLFF. The CDR3 bases are TGTGCCAGCTCACCTATTGGGACAGGGGATGAAAAACTGTTTTTT.

This clone was found once. The rearrangement joins TRBV18 to TRBJ1-6, with D possibly matching TRBD1 (6 bases). Germline-derived CDR1 and CDR2 are KGHSH and LQKENI. The CDR3 covers 15 residues. The germline V and J ends were trimmed by 2 bases and 8 bases, with 13 bases remaining between them. In DNA, the CDR3 is TGTGCCAGCTCACCATCAAACACAGGGTATTCACCCCTCCACTTT. Residues: CASSPSNTGYSPLHF.

This chain links TRBV5-1 with TRBJ2-5; possibly TRBD1 for D (5 bases). Germline CDR1 reads SGHRS; CDR2 reads YFSETQ. Trimming removed 0 bases from V and 0 bases from J, with 6 bases in between. CDR3 length: 14 amino acids. The CDR3 nucleotides are TGCGCCAGCAGCTTGGTCAGGGACCAAGAGACCCAGTACTTC. Its protein product is CASSLVRDQETQYF.

This rearrangement joins TRBV4-1 to TRBJ2-1, with 9 bases aligning to TRBD2. Trimming cost V 0 bases and J 5 bases; bases outside gene matches: 14. The CDR3 has 19 amino acids. From germline, CDR1 is MGHRA and CDR2 YSYEKL. This CDR3 reads CASSQDIGRSGGPHNEQFF. Here the CDR3 DNA reads TGCGCCAGCAGCCAAGATATTGGGCGGAGCGGGGGGCCCCACAATGAGCAGTTCTTC.

The chain joins TRBV6-5 to TRBJ1-3; D unclear. Trimming pared 3 bases from V and 6 bases from J, leaving 12 bases between. CDR3 length: 14 amino acids. CDR1 is MNHEY, CDR2 SVGAGI, per germline. The CDR3 sequence: CASSYSGPTNTIYF. DNA for the CDR3: TGTGCCAGCAGTTATTCCGGGCCAACAAACACCATATATTTT.

This clone appeared a single time. V usage is TRBV11-2 and J usage is TRBJ2-3, with 15 bases matching TRBD2. The J segment lost 4 bases and the V segment lost 4 bases, leaving 3 bases of the junction unmatched. Germline V gene data show CDR1 as SGHAT and CDR2 as FQNNGV. CDR3 size: 16 residues. CDR3 coding DNA: TGTGCCAGCAGCTCGGGACTAGCGGGAGGCTCAGATACGCAGTATTTT. As protein: CASSSGLAGGSDTQYF.

The chain has TRBV19 and TRBJ2-3; D might be TRBD1 (6 bases). Germline CDR1 is LNHDA and CDR2 is SQIVND (reference sequence). The CDR3 covers 18 residues. Trimming took off 8 bases at V and 0 bases at J, with 24 bases between the two ends. The CDR3: CASQRTGPAIFSTDTQYF. The CDR3 region has the DNA TGTGCCAGTCAACGTACAGGGCCCGCGATCTTTAGCACAGATACGCAGTATTTT.

The gene calls are TRBV30 and TRBJ1-4; the match to TRBD1 covers 8 bases. The V gene end was trimmed by 1 base and the J gene end by 6 bases; junction bases not matched to a gene: 7. The CDR3 spans 15 residues. The V gene's germline CDR1 is GTSNPN and CDR2 SVGIG (reference sequence). In nucleotides, the CDR3 is TGTGCCTGGAGTGCCGGACAGGGCTTATATGAAAAACTGTTTTTT. Protein: CAWSAGQGLYEKLFF.

The gene calls are TRBV11-2 and TRBJ2-7; a weak D match, TRBD2 (6 bases). The V gene lost 5 bases and the J gene lost 3 bases, with 8 bases spanning the gap. This CDR3 spans 12 amino acids. From germline, CDR1 is SGHAT and CDR2 FQNNGV. The CDR3 sequence is CASSRLVYEQYF. DNA of the CDR3: TGTGCCAGCAGCAGACTAGTCTACGAGCAGTACTTC.

On this clone: Within the sample, other DNA sequences also encode this same CDR3. The chain uses TRBV7-2 and TRBJ2-1; D is unclear. Germline CDR1 and CDR2: SGHTA and FQGNSA. The CDR3 loop spans 11 amino acids. Trimming cost V 4 bases and J 7 bases, with 5 bases left between them. CDR3 nucleotides: TGTGCCAGCAGCTCCGGTAATGAGCAGTTCTTC. Amino acid sequence: CASSSGNEQFF.

This clone came up once. J is TRBJ2-5 and V is TRBV4-1; perhaps TRBD2 as D (5 bases). V was pared by 0 bases and J by 5 bases, with 7 bases between. Germline CDR1 MGHRA, CDR2 YSYEKL. The CDR3 consists of 13 residues. The chain's CDR3 is CASSQERVETQYF. The CDR3 nucleotides read TGCGCCAGCAGCCAAGAGCGGGTCGAGACCCAGTACTTC.

The V gene is TRBV28, the J gene TRBJ1-1, with 8 bases aligning to TRBD1. CDR3 length: 15 amino acids. Germline V gene sequence: CDR1 MDHEN, CDR2 SYDVKM. With V trimmed by 6 bases and J by 5 bases, 11 bases remained unmatched. The CDR3 spells CASRFPGTGETEAFF. The CDR3 bases are TGTGCCAGCAGATTTCCCGGGACAGGCGAAACTGAAGCTTTCTTT.